These 10 T cell receptor beta chains share one sample of origin, sequenced in a study of control samples from healthy donors and cancer patients. TCRdb's table, derived via immunoSEQ multiplex PCR, lists solely in-frame clones and lacks some. The table records 150,000 or so clones, roughly 93% of them present only once. Specimen: blood. The receptors were gathered from a man younger than 35 in good health.

The rearrangement links TRBV28 to TRBJ2-3; 8 bases fit TRBD1. The CDR3 covers 13 residues. V shed 8 bases and J 0 bases; nucleotides not matched to a gene: 1. The germline V gene has CDR1 MDHEN and CDR2 SYDVKM. The CDR3 DNA reads as TGTGCCAGCGGACAGGGTAGCACAGATACGCAGTATTTT. Its translation: CASGQGSTDTQYF.

The CDR3 spells CASSIFAGSTDTQYF. CDR3 coding DNA: TGTGCCAGTAGTATCTTTGCGGGTAGCACAGATACGCAGTATTTT. V gene TRBV19 combines with J gene TRBJ2-3; a weak D match, TRBD2 (5 bases). The CDR3 loop spans 15 amino acids. V shed 3 bases and J shed 0 bases, with 10 bases lying between them. In germline, CDR1 is LNHDA, CDR2 SQIVND (reference sequence).

The rearrangement links TRBV7-2 to TRBJ2-3; 10 bases fit TRBD2. The CDR3 length is 15 residues. Germline CDR1 and CDR2: SGHTA and FQGNSA. V lost 3 bases to trimming and J lost 2 bases; unmatched junction nucleotides: 2. The CDR3 sequence is CASSFGLAATDTQYF. Written as DNA, the CDR3 is TGTGCCAGCAGCTTCGGACTAGCGGCCACAGATACGCAGTATTTT.

The chain carries TRBV28 and TRBJ1-2; unclear D gene. The V end lost 1 base, the J end lost 4 bases, and 13 bases lay between the germline ends. CDR1 and CDR2 from the germline V gene are MDHEN and SYDVKM. There are 15 residues in the CDR3. The CDR3 bases are TGTGCCAGCAGTTTATATCCGGCAGAGCTCTATGGCTACACCTTC. It translates to CASSLYPAELYGYTF.

The chain joins TRBV5-1 to TRBJ1-5; D remains unclear. The ends were cut back, 4 bases at V and 8 bases at J, with 13 bases in the middle. Germline CDR1 SGHRS, CDR2 YFSETQ. CDR3 length equals 13 residues. The CDR3 sequence is CASSRAVAEPQHF. CDR3 coding DNA: TGCGCCAGCAGCAGGGCAGTAGCGGAGCCCCAGCATTTT.

This clone was counted once. The chain uses TRBV5-4 and TRBJ2-2; D is possibly TRBD2 (6 bases). In germline, CDR1 is SGHNT, CDR2 YYREEE (reference sequence). The length of the CDR3 is 13 residues. The germline V and J ends were trimmed by 7 bases and 5 bases, with 12 bases remaining between them. The CDR3 region is CASGTFRTGELFF. The CDR3 DNA sequence: TGTGCCAGCGGGACTTTCCGAACCGGGGAGCTGTTTTTT.

Here the CDR3 reads CASSPGGGGPQHF. CDR3 bases: TGTGCCAGCAGTCCCGGGGGTGGCGGACCCCAGCATTTT. The chain has TRBV12-3 or TRBV12-4 and TRBJ1-5, with a weak D call TRBD1 (5 bases). Trimming cost V 5 bases and J 10 bases, with 15 bases left between them. CDR3 length: 13 residues.

This clone was observed a few times. The genes are TRBV24-1 and TRBJ1-2; D not certain. Deletions cut 6 bases from V and 7 bases from J, with 8 bases between. The V gene's germline CDR1 is KGHDR and CDR2 SFDVKD. The CDR3 is made up of 11 amino acids. The CDR3 region has the DNA TGTGCCACCAGTACGGAAGTTGGCTACACCTTC. Translated, it gives CATSTEVGYTF.

This sequence joins TRBV4-1 and TRBJ2-3; D gene unclear. The CDR3 runs 16 residues. Germline values: CDR1 MGHRA, CDR2 YSYEKL. V gave up 2 bases and J gave up 5 bases, with 17 bases separating them. The CDR3 spells CASSQRSSALQDTQYF. CDR3 bases: TGCGCCAGCAGCCAAAGGTCCAGCGCCCTCCAAGATACGCAGTATTTT.

The rearrangement uses TRBV5-5 and TRBJ1-5, with D perhaps TRBD1 (5 bases). The CDR3 loop spans 15 amino acids. Germline V gene data show CDR1 as SGHKS and CDR2 as YYEKEE (reference sequence). Trimming stripped 2 bases from V and 0 bases from J, with 9 bases between. The DNA for the CDR3 is TGTGCCAGCAGCTTACGACAGAATAGCAATCAGCCCCAGCATTTT. Amino acid sequence: CASSLRQNSNQPQHF.